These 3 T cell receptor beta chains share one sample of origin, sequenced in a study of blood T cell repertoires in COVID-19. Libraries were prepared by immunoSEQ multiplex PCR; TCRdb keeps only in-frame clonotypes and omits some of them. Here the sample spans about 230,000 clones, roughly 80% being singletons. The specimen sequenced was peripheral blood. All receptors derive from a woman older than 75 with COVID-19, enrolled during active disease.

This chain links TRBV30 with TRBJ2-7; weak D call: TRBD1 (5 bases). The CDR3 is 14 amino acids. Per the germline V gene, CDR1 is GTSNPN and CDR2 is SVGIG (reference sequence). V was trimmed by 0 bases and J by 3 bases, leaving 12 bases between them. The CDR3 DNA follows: TGTGCCTGGAGTGTAAGGGGTAAGGGCTACGAGCAGTACTTC. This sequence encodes CAWSVRGKGYEQYF.

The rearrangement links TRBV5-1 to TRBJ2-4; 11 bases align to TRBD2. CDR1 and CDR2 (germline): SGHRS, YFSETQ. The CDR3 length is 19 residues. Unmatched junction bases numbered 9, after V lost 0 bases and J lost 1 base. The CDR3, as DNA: TGCGCCAGCAGCTTGGGCCCCTTAGCGGGAGGGAGGGCCAAAAACATTCAGTACTTC. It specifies CASSLGPLAGGRAKNIQYF.

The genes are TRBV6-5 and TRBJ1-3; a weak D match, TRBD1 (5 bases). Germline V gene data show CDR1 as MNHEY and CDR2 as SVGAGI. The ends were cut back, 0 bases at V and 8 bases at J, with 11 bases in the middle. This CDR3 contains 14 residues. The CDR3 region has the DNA TGTGCCAGCAGTTACTCGCAGGGCAGGGACACCATATATTTT. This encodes CASSYSQGRDTIYF.